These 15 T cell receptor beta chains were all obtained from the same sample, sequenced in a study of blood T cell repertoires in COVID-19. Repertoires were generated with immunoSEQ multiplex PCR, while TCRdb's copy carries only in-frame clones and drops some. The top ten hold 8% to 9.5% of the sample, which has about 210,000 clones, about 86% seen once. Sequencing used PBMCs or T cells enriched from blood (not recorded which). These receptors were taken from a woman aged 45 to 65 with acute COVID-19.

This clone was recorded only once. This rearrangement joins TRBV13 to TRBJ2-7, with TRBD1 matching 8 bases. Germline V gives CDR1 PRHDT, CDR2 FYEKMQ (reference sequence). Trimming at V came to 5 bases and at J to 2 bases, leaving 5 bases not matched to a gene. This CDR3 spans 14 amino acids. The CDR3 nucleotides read TGTGCCAGCAGCGCTTTACAGGGGGCCTACGAGCAGTACTTC. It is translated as CASSALQGAYEQYF.

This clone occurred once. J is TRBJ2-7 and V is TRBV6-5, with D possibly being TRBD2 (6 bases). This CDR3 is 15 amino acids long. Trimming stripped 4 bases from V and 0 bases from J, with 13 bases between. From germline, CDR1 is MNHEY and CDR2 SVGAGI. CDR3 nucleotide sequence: TGTGCCAGCAGTTTCGGGACTGGGAGCTCCTACGAGCAGTACTTC. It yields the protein CASSFGTGSSYEQYF.

CDR3 residues: CASSPPGQGPVGGYTF. CDR3 nucleotides: TGTGCCAGCTCACCGCCCGGACAGGGCCCAGTCGGTGGCTACACCTTC. The chain links TRBV18 to TRBJ1-2, with TRBD1 matching over 8 bases. Germline V gives CDR1 KGHSH, CDR2 LQKENI. The CDR3 is 16 residues long. J lost 7 bases, V lost 3 bases, and 13 bases had no gene match.

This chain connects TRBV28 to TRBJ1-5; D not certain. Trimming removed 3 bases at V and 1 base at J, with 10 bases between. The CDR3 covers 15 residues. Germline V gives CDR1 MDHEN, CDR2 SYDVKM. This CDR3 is CASSFGGASNQPQHF. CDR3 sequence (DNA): TGTGCCAGCAGTTTTGGAGGCGCGAGCAATCAGCCCCAGCATTTT.

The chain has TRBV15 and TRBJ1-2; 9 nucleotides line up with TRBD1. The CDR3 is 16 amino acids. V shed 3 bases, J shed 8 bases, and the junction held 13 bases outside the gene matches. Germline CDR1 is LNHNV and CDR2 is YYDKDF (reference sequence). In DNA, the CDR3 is TGTGCCACCAGCAGCCTCCGCATAGGGACAGGGAACGGCTACACCTTC. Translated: CATSSLRIGTGNGYTF.

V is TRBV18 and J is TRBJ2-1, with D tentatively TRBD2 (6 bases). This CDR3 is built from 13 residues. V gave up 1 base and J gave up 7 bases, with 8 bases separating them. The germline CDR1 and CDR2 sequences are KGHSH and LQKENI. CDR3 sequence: CASSPLEGNEQFF. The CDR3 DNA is TGTGCCAGCTCACCACTGGAGGGTAATGAGCAGTTCTTC.

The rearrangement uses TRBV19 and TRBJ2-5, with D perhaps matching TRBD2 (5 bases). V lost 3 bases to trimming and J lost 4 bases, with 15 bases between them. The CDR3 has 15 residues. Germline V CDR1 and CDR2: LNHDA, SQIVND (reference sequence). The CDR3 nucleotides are TGTGCCAGTAGTATGTCCCCCGGGATAGCAGAGACCCAGTACTTC. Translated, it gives CASSMSPGIAETQYF.

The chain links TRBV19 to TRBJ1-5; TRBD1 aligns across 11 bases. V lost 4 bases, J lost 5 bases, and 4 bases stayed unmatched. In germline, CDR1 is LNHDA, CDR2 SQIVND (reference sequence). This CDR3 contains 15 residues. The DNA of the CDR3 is TGTGCCAGTAGTAGGACAGGGGGCGCGGATCAGCCCCAGCATTTT. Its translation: CASSRTGGADQPQHF. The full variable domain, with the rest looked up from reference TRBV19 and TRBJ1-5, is DGGITQSPKYLFRKEGQNVTLSCEQNLNHDAMYWYRQDPGQGLRLIYYSQIVNDFQKGDIAEGYSVSREKKESFPLTVTSAQKNPTAFYLCASSRTGGADQPQHFGDGTRLSIL.

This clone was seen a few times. CDR3 DNA: TGCGCCAGCAGCCAAGATCTTCCCCCTTCCTATAATTCACCCCTCCACTTT. Its protein product is CASSQDLPPSYNSPLHF. This chain connects TRBV4-3 to TRBJ1-6; D uncertain. CDR3 length: 17 residues. V lost 0 bases, J lost 1 base, and 10 bases lay in between. Germline values: CDR1 LGHNA, CDR2 YSLEER.

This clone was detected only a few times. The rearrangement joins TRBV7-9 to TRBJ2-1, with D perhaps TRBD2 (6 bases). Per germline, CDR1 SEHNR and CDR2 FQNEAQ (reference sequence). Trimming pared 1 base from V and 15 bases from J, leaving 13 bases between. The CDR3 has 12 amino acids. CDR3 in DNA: TGTGCCAGCAGCTTAGAACTAGAGCGGGCGTTCTTC. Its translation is CASSLELERAFF.

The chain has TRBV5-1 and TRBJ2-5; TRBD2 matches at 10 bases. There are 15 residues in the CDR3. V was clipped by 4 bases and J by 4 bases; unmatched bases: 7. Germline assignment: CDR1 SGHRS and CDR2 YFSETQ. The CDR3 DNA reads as TGCGCCAGCAGCCGGAGCGGGGGGGGTCGAGAGACCCAGTACTTC. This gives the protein CASSRSGGGRETQYF.

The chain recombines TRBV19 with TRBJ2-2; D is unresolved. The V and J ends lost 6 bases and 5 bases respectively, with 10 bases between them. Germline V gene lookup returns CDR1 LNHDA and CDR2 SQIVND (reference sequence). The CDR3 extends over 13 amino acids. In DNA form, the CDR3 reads TGTGCCAGTAGGGGCGTTAAAACCGGGGAGCTGTTTTTT. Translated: CASRGVKTGELFF. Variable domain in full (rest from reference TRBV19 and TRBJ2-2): DGGITQSPKYLFRKEGQNVTLSCEQNLNHDAMYWYRQDPGQGLRLIYYSQIVNDFQKGDIAEGYSVSREKKESFPLTVTSAQKNPTAFYLCASRGVKTGELFFGEGSRLTVL.

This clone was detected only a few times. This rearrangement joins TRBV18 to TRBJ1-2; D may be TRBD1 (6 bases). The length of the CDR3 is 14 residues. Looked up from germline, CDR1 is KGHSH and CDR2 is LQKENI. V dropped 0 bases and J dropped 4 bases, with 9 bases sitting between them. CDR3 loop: CASSPPAGVYGYTF. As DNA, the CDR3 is TGTGCCAGCTCACCACCGGCAGGGGTCTATGGCTACACCTTC.

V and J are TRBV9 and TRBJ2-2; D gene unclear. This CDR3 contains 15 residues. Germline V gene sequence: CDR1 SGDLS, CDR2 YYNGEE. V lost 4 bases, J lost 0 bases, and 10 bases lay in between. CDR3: CASSQSGANTGELFF. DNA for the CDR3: TGTGCCAGCAGCCAGTCGGGTGCGAACACCGGGGAGCTGTTTTTT.

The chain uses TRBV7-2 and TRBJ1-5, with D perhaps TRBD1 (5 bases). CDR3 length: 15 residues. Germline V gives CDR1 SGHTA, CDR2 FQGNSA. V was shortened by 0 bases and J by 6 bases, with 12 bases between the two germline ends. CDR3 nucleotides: TGTGCCAGCAGCTTAGCGCAAAGGGGCTCTCAGCCCCAGCATTTT. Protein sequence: CASSLAQRGSQPQHF.